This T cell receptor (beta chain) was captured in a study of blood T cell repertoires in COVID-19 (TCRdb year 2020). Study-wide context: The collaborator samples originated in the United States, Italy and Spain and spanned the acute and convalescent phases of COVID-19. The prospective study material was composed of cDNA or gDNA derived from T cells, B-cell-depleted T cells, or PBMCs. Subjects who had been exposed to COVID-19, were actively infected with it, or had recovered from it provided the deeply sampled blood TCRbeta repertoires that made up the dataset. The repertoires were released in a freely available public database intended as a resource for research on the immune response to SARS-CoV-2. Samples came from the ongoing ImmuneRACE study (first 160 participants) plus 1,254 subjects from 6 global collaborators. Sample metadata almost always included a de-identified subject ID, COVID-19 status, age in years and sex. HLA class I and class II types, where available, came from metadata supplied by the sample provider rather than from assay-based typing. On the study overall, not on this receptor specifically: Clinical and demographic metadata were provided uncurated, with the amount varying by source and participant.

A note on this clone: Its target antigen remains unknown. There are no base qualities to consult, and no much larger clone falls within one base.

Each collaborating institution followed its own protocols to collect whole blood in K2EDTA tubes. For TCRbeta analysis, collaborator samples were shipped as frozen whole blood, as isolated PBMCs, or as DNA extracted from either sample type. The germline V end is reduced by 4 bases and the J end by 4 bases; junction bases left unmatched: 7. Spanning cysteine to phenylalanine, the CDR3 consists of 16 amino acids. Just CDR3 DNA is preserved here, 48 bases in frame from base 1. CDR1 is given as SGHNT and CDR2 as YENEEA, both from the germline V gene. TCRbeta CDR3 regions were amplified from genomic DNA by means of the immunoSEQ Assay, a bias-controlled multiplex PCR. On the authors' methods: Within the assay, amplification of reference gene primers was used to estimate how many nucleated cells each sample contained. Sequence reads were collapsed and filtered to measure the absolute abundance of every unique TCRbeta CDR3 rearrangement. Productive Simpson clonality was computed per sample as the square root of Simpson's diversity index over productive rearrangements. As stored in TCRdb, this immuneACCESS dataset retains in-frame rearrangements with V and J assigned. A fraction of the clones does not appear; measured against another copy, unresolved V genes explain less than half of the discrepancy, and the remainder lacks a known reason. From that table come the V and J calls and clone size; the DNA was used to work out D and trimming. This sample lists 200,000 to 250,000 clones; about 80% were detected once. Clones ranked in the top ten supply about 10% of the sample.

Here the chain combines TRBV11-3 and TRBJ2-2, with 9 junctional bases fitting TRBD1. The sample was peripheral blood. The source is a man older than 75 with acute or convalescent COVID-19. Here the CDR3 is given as CASSSLPGQGTGELFF. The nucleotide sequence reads TGTGCCAGCAGCTCCCTACCGGGACAGGGCACCGGGGAGCTGTTTTTT.